This passage covers 11 T cell receptor beta chains from one sample sequenced in a study of blood T cell repertoires in COVID-19 (dated by TCRdb to 2018 to 2021). Library construction relied on the immunoSEQ multiplex PCR assay. This is the immuneACCESS table as TCRdb keeps it, with only in-frame sequences that have V and J called. A part of the clones is gone; compared with another copy, unresolved V genes explain less than half, and the rest is unexplained. The sample records about 250,000 clones, 85% to 90% of which are singletons. Under 3% of the sample is in the top ten clones. Sequenced: PBMCs or T cells enriched from blood (not recorded which). These receptors were taken from a woman aged 18-29 years who had recovered from COVID-19.

The chain is built from TRBV30 and TRBJ2-5; no firm D call. The V gene lost 1 base and the J gene lost 4 bases, with 10 bases spanning the gap. Germline V lookup: CDR1 GTSNPN, CDR2 SVGIG (reference sequence). CDR3 length equals 13 residues. In DNA, the CDR3 is TGTGCCTGGAGTGGCACTACACCAGAGACCCAGTACTTC. It is translated as CAWSGTTPETQYF.

The CDR3 protein is CASSPIRATNEKLFF. The CDR3 nucleotides are TGTGCCAGCTCACCAATCCGCGCAACTAATGAAAAACTGTTTTTT. The chain has TRBV18 and TRBJ1-4; no clear D. V lost 2 bases and J 0 bases, leaving 7 bases between the germline ends. Germline V gene sequence: CDR1 KGHSH, CDR2 LQKENI. This CDR3 has 15 residues.

As regards this clone: Other DNA sequences of this sample code for an identical CDR3. The chain is built from TRBV3-1 (or the pseudogene TRBV3-2) and TRBJ1-2, with 8 bases identical to TRBD1. V lost 1 base and J lost 2; bases outside the gene matches: 3. Germline CDR1 and CDR2: LGHDT and YNNKEL (reference sequence). There are 15 residues in the CDR3. CDR3 in amino acids: CASSQGTGPNYGYTF. The CDR3 DNA sequence: TGTGCCAGCAGCCAAGGGACAGGGCCCAACTATGGCTACACCTTC.

A word on this clone: Other DNA sequences in the same sample also yield this CDR3. CDR3 coding DNA: TGTGCCATCAGTGAGTCGAGAGGGGGCTATGGCTACACCTTC. Translating gives CAISESRGGYGYTF. The chain combines TRBV10-3 with TRBJ1-2, with D perhaps matching TRBD1 (6 bases). The CDR3 covers 14 residues. The ends were cut back, 0 bases at V and 4 bases at J, with 9 bases in the middle. Germline V gene data show CDR1 as ENHRY and CDR2 as SYGVKD.

The CDR3 here is CASSYSQVNQPQHF. CDR3 DNA sequence: TGTGCCAGCAGTTACTCACAGGTTAATCAGCCCCAGCATTTT. The V gene is TRBV2, the J gene TRBJ1-5; D is perhaps TRBD1 (5 bases). Trimming cost V 5 bases and J 4 bases, with 12 bases left between them. The CDR3 runs to 14 residues. CDR1 and CDR2 (germline): SNHLY, FYNNEI. The complete variable domain, with remaining parts taken from reference TRBV2 and TRBJ1-5, reads EPEVTQTPSHQVTQMGQEVILRCVPISNHLYFYWYRQILGQKVEFLVSFYNNEISEKSEIFDDQFSVERPDGSNFTLKIRSTKLEDSAMYFCASSYSQVNQPQHFGDGTRLSIL.

J is TRBJ1-1 and V is TRBV19; D might be TRBD1 (5 bases). V was shortened by 6 bases and J by 4 bases, with 18 bases between the two germline ends. The CDR3 is 15 residues long. Germline CDR1 reads LNHDA; CDR2 reads SQIVND (reference sequence). CDR3 in amino acids: CASRFPGGRGTEAFF. CDR3 bases: TGTGCCAGTAGATTTCCGGGGGGAAGGGGCACTGAAGCTTTCTTT.

J is TRBJ2-5 and V is TRBV9; D unresolved. CDR3 length equals 13 residues. The germline gives CDR1 SGDLS, CDR2 YYNGEE. V gave up 2 bases and J gave up 5 bases, with 10 bases separating them. The CDR3 coding sequence is TGTGCCAGCAGCGTGAGCAGGTCGGAGACCCAGTACTTC. Protein: CASSVSRSETQYF.

The V call is TRBV4-1, the J call TRBJ2-5; 10 nucleotides line up with TRBD1. The germline V gene has CDR1 MGHRA and CDR2 YSYEKL. V dropped 5 bases and J dropped 6; count of bases not matched to a gene: 9. The CDR3 runs 15 residues. CDR3 residues: CASSSTTGGAKTQYF. CDR3 nucleotide sequence: TGCGCCAGCAGCTCAACGACAGGGGGCGCGAAGACCCAGTACTTC.

The V and J genes are TRBV7-2 and TRBJ2-3; D remains ambiguous. V shed 0 bases and J shed 0 bases, with 7 bases lying between them. The CDR3 extends over 15 amino acids. The V gene's germline CDR1 is SGHTA and CDR2 FQGNSA. CDR3 DNA: TGTGCCAGCAGCTTAGCGGCCGTGAGCACAGATACGCAGTATTTT. This sequence encodes CASSLAAVSTDTQYF.

The chain couples TRBV4-1 to TRBJ2-1, with 7 bases matching TRBD2. The V gene's germline CDR1 is MGHRA and CDR2 YSYEKL. With V trimmed by 7 bases and J by 5 bases, 11 bases remained unmatched. The CDR3 runs 15 residues. The CDR3 reads CASTEVAGTNNEQFF. Written as DNA, the CDR3 is TGCGCCAGCACGGAAGTGGCGGGGACTAACAATGAGCAGTTCTTC.

The chain recombines TRBV7-3 with TRBJ2-1; D might be TRBD1 (6 bases). V lost 5 bases to trimming and J lost 3 bases, with 20 bases between them. CDR3 size: 17 residues. Germline V gives CDR1 SGHTA, CDR2 FQGTGA. For the CDR3, the DNA is TGTGCCAGCAGCCCAACCGCCGGACAGAGCCTCTACAATGAGCAGTTCTTC. Amino acids: CASSPTAGQSLYNEQFF.